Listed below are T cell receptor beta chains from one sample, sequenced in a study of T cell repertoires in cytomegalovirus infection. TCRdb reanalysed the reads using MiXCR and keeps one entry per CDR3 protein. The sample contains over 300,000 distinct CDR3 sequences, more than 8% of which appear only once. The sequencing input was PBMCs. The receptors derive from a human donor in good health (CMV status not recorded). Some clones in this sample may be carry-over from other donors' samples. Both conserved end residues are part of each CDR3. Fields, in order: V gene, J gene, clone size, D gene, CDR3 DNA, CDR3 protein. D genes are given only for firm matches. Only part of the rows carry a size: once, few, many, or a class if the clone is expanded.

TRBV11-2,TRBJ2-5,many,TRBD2,TGTGCCAGCAGCCTAATCTCAAGCGGGAGCCAAGAGACCCAGTACTTC,CASSLISSGSQETQYF
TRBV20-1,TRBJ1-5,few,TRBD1,TGCAGTGCTAGAGATCCCTCGGGACAGGAGATATATAGCAATCAGCCCCAGCATTTT,CSARDPSGQEIYSNQPQHF
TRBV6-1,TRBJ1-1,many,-,TGTGCCAGCAGGGGCCCCTTTGGGGTTCGTAACACTGAAGCTTTCTTT,CASRGPFGVRNTEAFF
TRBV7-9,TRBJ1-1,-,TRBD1,TGTGCCAGCAGCCGACAGGGGAGGCACACTGAAGCTTTCTTT,CASSRQGRHTEAFF
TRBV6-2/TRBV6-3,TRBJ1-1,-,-,TGTGCCAGCAGTGCCTTTAACACTGAAGCTTTCTTT,CASSAFNTEAFF
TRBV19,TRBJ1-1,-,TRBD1,TGTGCCAGTAGAGCGACAGGGCGAAGATACACTGAAGCTTTCTTT,CASRATGRRYTEAFF
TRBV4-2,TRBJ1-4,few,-,TGTGCCAGCAGCCTTGAAATTCAGGGCCCTAATGAAAAACTGTTTTTT,CASSLEIQGPNEKLFF
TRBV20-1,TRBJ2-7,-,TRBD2,TGCAGTGCTACAGGGACTAGCGGGATGTACGAGCAGTACTTC,CSATGTSGMYEQYF
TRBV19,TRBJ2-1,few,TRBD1,TGTGCCAGTACCCCTCGCAGGGGGCGCATCAATGAGCAGTTCTTC,CASTPRRGRINEQFF
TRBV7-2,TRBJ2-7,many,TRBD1,TGTGCCAGCAGCTTAGCCGGGACAGAACCCTACGAGCAGTACTTC,CASSLAGTEPYEQYF
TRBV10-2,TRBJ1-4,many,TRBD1,TGCGCCAGCCGGAACGACAGGGAATCGAATGAAAAACTGTTTTTT,CASRNDRESNEKLFF
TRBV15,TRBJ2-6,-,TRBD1,TGTGCCACCAGCCGAGGACAGGGGGCATCTGGGGCCAACGTCCTGACTTTC,CATSRGQGASGANVLTF
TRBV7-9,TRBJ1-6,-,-,TGTGCCAGCAGCTCCAGGACAGCCTCCCGTGGGAATTCACCCCTCCACTTT,CASSSRTASRGNSPLHF
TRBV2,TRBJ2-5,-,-,TGTGCCAGCAGTTATCAACAAGGGCGGGAGACCCAGTACTTC,CASSYQQGRETQYF
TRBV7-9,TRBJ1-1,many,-,TGTGCCAGCAGCTTAATCGACTCTGAAGCTTTCTTT,CASSLIDSEAFF
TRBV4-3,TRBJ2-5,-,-,TGCGCCAGCAGCCAAGGCTCTCGATCAGAGACCCAGTACTTC,CASSQGSRSETQYF
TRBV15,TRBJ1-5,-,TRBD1,TGTGCCACCAGCAGCCTGACAGGGAACCAGCCCCAGCATTTT,CATSSLTGNQPQHF
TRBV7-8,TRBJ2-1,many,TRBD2,TGTGCCAGCAGCTCTAGCGGGGGTGGGGGGGGAGAGCAGTTCTTC,CASSSSGGGGGEQFF
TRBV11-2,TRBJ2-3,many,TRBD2,TGTGCCAGCAGCCCGGGAGTAGGGACTAGCGGTTCGGATACGCAGTATTTT,CASSPGVGTSGSDTQYF
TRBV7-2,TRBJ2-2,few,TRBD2,TGTGCCAGCAGCTTAGTGGGACTAGAGTCCGGGGAGCTGTTTTTT,CASSLVGLESGELFF
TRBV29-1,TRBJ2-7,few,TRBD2,TGCAGCGTTGAACTAGCGGCCGCCTACGAGCAGTACTTC,CSVELAAAYEQYF